Here is one T cell receptor beta chain with its context. Its antigen is still unknown. This sample stems from a study of radiotherapy plus CTLA-4 blockade in lung cancer. Study details: Objective responses were recorded in 15% to 20% of patients, with disease control recorded in about 30%. Study-wide results and caveats: TCR clones from tumors expanded in blood after radiotherapy plus ipilimumab. Interferon-beta and early blood T cell clone dynamics reportedly predicted response best.

Repertoires were generated with immunoSEQ multiplex PCR, while TCRdb's copy carries only in-frame clones and drops some. The sample records 85,000 to 90,000 clones, about 78% being singletons. The CDR3 is 16 amino acids. Germline CDR1 SGHDT, CDR2 YYEEEE. Trimming took 0 bases from V and 4 from J, leaving 16 bases between them. The TCR originated in a human donor with non-small cell lung cancer that progressed on radiotherapy plus ipilimumab. Sequencing was performed on peripheral blood, taken from a patient treated with radiotherapy plus ipilimumab. This chain links TRBV5-6 with TRBJ1-1; D may be TRBD1 (6 bases). CDR3 residues: CASSLVGTPQGTEAFF. CDR3 coding DNA: TGTGCCAGCAGCTTGGTAGGGACACCCCAAGGCACTGAAGCTTTCTTT.